The clone carrying this T cell receptor beta chain came up a few times. The memory fraction was CD4+CD45RO+CD25- cells. The CDR3 consists of 16 residues. With 7 bases removed from V and 2 bases from J, the gap between germline ends came to 19 bases. The germline V gene has CDR1 MNHEY and CDR2 SVGEGT. A single record per CDR3 protein comes from TCRdb applying MiXCR to the 5' RACE reads. The data show roughly 44,000 distinct CDR3 sequences, with less than 35% seen just once and about 3.7% held by the top ten. The sample was memory CD4+ T cells sorted from a lymph node. Subset described: memory CD4+ T cells, CD4+CD45RO+CD25-. The genes are TRBV6-2 or TRBV6-3 and TRBJ2-3; either TRBD1 or TRBD2 may fit D (5 bases each). The TCR was taken from a female donor with breast cancer. CDR3 sequence: CASKKRDGEYTDTQYF. CDR3 DNA sequence: TGTGCCAGCAAAAAAAGGGACGGGGAATACACAGATACGCAGTATTTT.